The 24 T cell receptor beta chains listed next were all sequenced from one sample in a study of Graves' ophthalmopathy and Graves' hyperthyroidism. Beta-chain TCR CDR3 regions were amplified from RNA transcripts. HTBI primers primed a first-round RT-PCR, and a second-round multiplex PCR followed. Each CDR3 protein gets one entry after TCRdb re-called the multiplex PCR reads with MiXCR. The repertoire includes 900,000 to 1,200,000 distinct CDR3 sequences, 36% of them detected once, and roughly 11% sits in the top ten. Material for sequencing was peripheral blood or thyroid tissue (not recorded which). These receptors all stem from an adult man with Graves' hyperthyroidism.

This clonotype was recorded at least ten times. The V gene is TRBV7-2, the J gene TRBJ1-2, with D tentatively TRBD1 (6 bases). Germline V CDR1 and CDR2: SGHTA, FQGNSA. The CDR3 length is 14 residues. Deletions cut 5 bases from V and 8 bases from J, with 18 bases between. This CDR3 is CASSPDRRGTGYTF. The CDR3 DNA is TGTGCCAGCAGCCCGGACCGGAGGGGGACCGGCTACACCTTC.

This clonotype was seen many times. The V gene is TRBV15, the J gene TRBJ1-5; D is perhaps TRBD1 (5 bases). The V gene lost 1 base and the J gene lost 1 base, with 23 bases spanning the gap. Germline V gene data show CDR1 as LNHNV and CDR2 as YYDKDF (reference sequence). CDR3 length: 20 residues. The CDR3 bases are TGTGCCACCAGCAGAGTCCCAATCCCACTTACAGGTCGGAGCAATCAGCCCCAGCATTTT. This gives the protein CATSRVPIPLTGRSNQPQHF.

This clonotype was detected many times. The chain joins TRBV9 to TRBJ1-4; D is unclear. CDR3 length: 15 amino acids. V shed 4 bases and J shed 1 base, with 11 bases lying between them. Germline CDR1 and CDR2: SGDLS and YYNGEE. This CDR3 is CASSIRPGTNEKLFF. CDR3 DNA: TGTGCCAGCAGCATACGACCGGGAACTAATGAAAAACTGTTTTTT.

J is TRBJ1-5 and V is TRBV7-2, with unresolved D. Trimming shortened V by 5 bases and J by 5 bases, and 10 bases separated the two germline ends. CDR1 SGHTA and CDR2 FQGNSA come from the germline V gene. CDR3 length: 13 amino acids. The CDR3 is CASSPSGHQPQHF. DNA for the CDR3: TGTGCCAGCAGCCCGAGTGGCCATCAGCCCCAGCATTTT.

The sample holds a few counts of this clonotype. The chain joins TRBV4-3 to TRBJ1-5; D is ambiguous. Germline CDR1 is LGHNA and CDR2 is YSLEER. This CDR3 region has 16 residues. The V end lost 0 bases, the J end lost 4 bases, and 13 bases lay between the germline ends. The DNA of the CDR3 is TGCGCCAGCAGCCAAGATCCGGACGGCAAAAATCAGCCCCAGCATTTT. Encoded protein: CASSQDPDGKNQPQHF.

This clonotype showed up just a few times. The gene calls are TRBV7-9 and TRBJ2-7; D is uncertain. The CDR3 spans 14 residues. V lost 8 bases, J lost 1 base, and 15 bases lay in between. Per germline, CDR1 SEHNR and CDR2 FQNEAQ (reference sequence). CDR3 sequence reads: CASAPVGYSYEQYF. The CDR3, as DNA: TGTGCCAGCGCCCCCGTGGGGTATTCCTACGAGCAGTACTTC.

A few counts support this clonotype. This rearrangement joins TRBV28 to TRBJ2-7, with D possibly matching TRBD2 (6 bases). CDR3 length: 11 residues. V dropped 8 bases and J dropped 5 bases, with 10 bases sitting between them. CDR1 and CDR2 from the germline V gene are MDHEN and SYDVKM. DNA for the CDR3: TGTGCCAGCGGGAGGTACGACGAGCAGTACTTC. Protein: CASGRYDEQYF.

As to this clonotype: This clone may be a read error of a much larger clone one base away. The genes are TRBV20-1 and TRBJ1-5, with TRBD1 matching over 7 bases. This CDR3 spans 14 amino acids. V lost 3 bases to trimming and J lost 9 bases; unmatched junction nucleotides: 11. Germline CDR1 is DFQATT and CDR2 is SNEGSKA (reference sequence). Here the CDR3 DNA reads TGCAGTGCTAGTGCCTCGGGACAGCATCGGCCCCAGCATTTT. Protein: CSASASGQHRPQHF.

The sample holds many counts of this clonotype. The V gene is TRBV7-9, the J gene TRBJ1-4; possibly TRBD1 for D (6 bases). Trimming removed 5 bases from V and 1 base from J, with 11 bases in between. Germline V CDR1 and CDR2: SEHNR, FQNEAQ (reference sequence). The CDR3 has 15 residues. CDR3 sequence: CASSDRGQTNEKLFF. The CDR3 nucleotides read TGTGCCAGCAGCGACCGGGGGCAAACTAATGAAAAACTGTTTTTT.

There are many counts of this clonotype. The V and J genes are TRBV10-2 and TRBJ1-5; D gene unclear. The CDR3 runs 14 residues. Germline V gives CDR1 WSHSY, CDR2 SAAADI. Trimming cost V 5 bases and J 10 bases, with 18 bases left between them. The CDR3 bases are TGCGCCAGCAGTTTAGTACTCAACAAGCTACCCCAGCATTTT. It encodes CASSLVLNKLPQHF.

Points on this clonotype: A much larger clone is a single base away; this may be a read error. CDR3 protein: CASSFEVQSGYTF. Written as DNA, the CDR3 is TGCGCCAGCAGCTTTGAGGTGCAAAGTGGCTACACCTTC. This rearrangement joins TRBV5-1 to TRBJ1-2, with unresolved D. V was clipped by 2 bases and J by 7 bases, with 12 bases between them. This CDR3 is 13 amino acids long. Looked up from germline, CDR1 is SGHRS and CDR2 is YFSETQ. The entire variable domain, with the rest obtained from reference TRBV5-1 and TRBJ1-2, is as follows: KAGVTQTPRYLIKTRGQQVTLSCSPISGHRSVSWYQQTPGQGLQFLFEYFSETQRNKGNFPGRFSGRQFSNSRSEMNVSTLELGDSALYLCASSFEVQSGYTFGSGTRLTVV.

The chain links TRBV10-3 to TRBJ2-5; TRBD2 matches at 13 bases. CDR3 length: 17 amino acids. The V and J ends lost 6 bases and 4 bases, in that order; junction bases with no gene match: 11. Germline V gene lookup returns CDR1 ENHRY and CDR2 SYGVKD. CDR3 amino acids: CAIRQRPGLAGIETQYF. The CDR3 nucleotides read TGTGCCATCAGGCAGAGACCGGGACTAGCGGGGATAGAGACCCAGTACTTC.

This chain connects TRBV7-8 to TRBJ1-4; TRBD1 matches at 10 bases. V gave up 1 base and J gave up 8 bases; unmatched junction bases: 1. The CDR3 totals 14 residues. Germline CDR1 reads SGHVS; CDR2 reads FQNEAQ. CDR3 nucleotides: TGTGCCAGCAGCTTAGGGGGACAGGGGGAAAAACTGTTTTTT. Its translation is CASSLGGQGEKLFF.

This clonotype was seen repeatedly, ten times or more. V and J are TRBV19 and TRBJ1-4; tentatively, D is TRBD1 (6 bases). The CDR3 sequence is 15 residues long. From germline, CDR1 is LNHDA and CDR2 SQIVND (reference sequence). V lost 7 bases to trimming and J lost 6 bases, with 18 bases between them. The CDR3: CASTPRRGWDEKLFF. CDR3 DNA: TGTGCCAGTACCCCGCGGAGGGGGTGGGATGAAAAACTGTTTTTT.

Comments on this clonotype: At one end the junction does not follow the germline gene, possibly because of a read error. The chain recombines TRBV10-3 with TRBJ1-2; weak D call: TRBD1 (5 bases). The CDR3 has 15 residues. The germline V gene encodes CDR1 ENHRY and CDR2 SYGVKD. Here the CDR3 reads CATSRRGPDNYGYTF. For the CDR3, the DNA is TGTGCCACCAGTCGGAGGGGCCCGGACAACTATGGCTACACCTTC.

On this clonotype itself: A read error may explain this, as a much larger clone is one base away. J is TRBJ2-2 and V is TRBV7-2; TRBD1 agrees at 7 bases. The germline gives CDR1 SGHTA, CDR2 FQGNSA. The CDR3 sequence is 16 residues long. The CDR3 nucleotides read TGTGCCAGCAGCCGGCAGACAGGGAGCGGCACCGAGGAGCTGTTTTTT. It is translated as CASSRQTGSGTEELFF.

About this clonotype itself: Given a much more abundant clone one base away, this may be a read error. V is TRBV7-8 and J is TRBJ2-5, with 10 bases that match TRBD1. This CDR3 comprises 14 residues. The germline CDR1 and CDR2 sequences are SGHVS and FQNEAQ. V was clipped by 5 bases and J by 7 bases; unmatched bases: 7. Here the CDR3 reads CASSQGQGLATQYF. The CDR3 coding sequence is TGTGCCAGCAGCCAGGGACAGGGGTTAGCGACCCAGTACTTC. The whole variable domain, remainder taken from reference TRBV7-8 and TRBJ2-5, is GAGVSQSPRYKVAKRGQDVALRCDPISGHVSLFWYQQALGQGPEFLTYFQNEAQLDKSGLPSDRFFAERPEGSVSTLKIQRTQQEDSAVYLCASSQGQGLATQYFGPGTRLLVL.

This clonotype was counted a few times. The chain carries TRBV7-2 and TRBJ1-1; D unresolved. This CDR3 comprises 14 residues. The V end was cut by 5 bases, the J end by 1 base, with 11 bases between. Per germline, CDR1 SGHTA and CDR2 FQGNSA. The CDR3 nucleotides read TGTGCCAGCAGCCACCCTACCCAGAACACTGAAGCTTTCTTT. It yields the protein CASSHPTQNTEAFF.

The table lists this clonotype with many counts. V gene TRBV7-9 combines with J gene TRBJ1-1; 7 nucleotides match TRBD1. Per the germline V gene, CDR1 is SEHNR and CDR2 is FQNEAQ (reference sequence). J was trimmed by 7 bases and V by 2 bases; bases with no gene match: 7. The CDR3 loop spans 14 amino acids. This CDR3 is CASSLRTGSGEAFF. The CDR3 bases are TGTGCCAGCAGCTTAAGGACAGGCTCGGGTGAAGCTTTCTTT.

This clonotype occurred many times. This chain connects TRBV29-1 to TRBJ1-1; D is possibly TRBD1 (6 bases). In germline, CDR1 is SQVTM, CDR2 ANQGSEA. The germline V and J ends were trimmed by 6 bases and 8 bases, with 16 bases remaining between them. This CDR3 spans 12 amino acids. In DNA, the CDR3 is TGCAGCGTGGATCCGGGAACAGGGGAAGCTTTCTTT. Translated: CSVDPGTGEAFF.

In this sample, this clonotype turned up a few times. The chain joins TRBV4-3 to TRBJ1-2; D gene uncertain. Germline V gives CDR1 LGHNA, CDR2 YSLEER. Trimming took off 7 bases at V and 2 bases at J, with 14 bases between the two ends. The CDR3 length is 14 residues. The CDR3, as DNA: TGCGCCAGCAATCTTCTTGGCCAGAACTATGGCTACACCTTC. Its translation is CASNLLGQNYGYTF.

This clonotype has a count of ten or more. One junction end does not reproduce the germline sequence, and a read error may be involved. The chain is built from TRBV7-9 and TRBJ2-7; TRBD1 matches at 7 bases. The CDR3 spans 15 residues. Germline loops: CDR1 SEHNR, CDR2 FQNEAQ (reference sequence). The DNA for the CDR3 is TGCGCCAGCAGCTTGGTGAGGGGGCCTAACTACGAGCAGTACTTC. Translation: CASSLVRGPNYEQYF.

This clonotype showed up just a few times. In nucleotides, the CDR3 is TGTGCCATCAGGAGGGGGGGATCGGGCACTGAAGCTTTCTTT. This codes for CAIRRGGSGTEAFF. This chain connects TRBV10-3 to TRBJ1-1, with D possibly being TRBD1 (6 bases). The V end was cut by 6 bases, the J end by 4 bases, with 15 bases between. Germline lookup yields CDR1 ENHRY and CDR2 SYGVKD. This CDR3 spans 14 amino acids.

This clonotype was detected only a few times. A much larger clone differs by one base, so this may be a read error. The rearrangement joins TRBV10-3 to TRBJ2-7; the D gene is possibly TRBD2 (7 bases). V lost 5 bases to trimming and J lost 4 bases, with 18 bases between them. Per the germline V gene, CDR1 is ENHRY and CDR2 is SYGVKD. The CDR3 spans 15 residues. The CDR3 nucleotides are TGTGCCATCAGTAGGACGGGACGGGGGGCTTACGAGCAGTACTTC. Its translation: CAISRTGRGAYEQYF.